A single sample is the source of the 18 T cell receptor beta chains below, sequenced in a study of chronic HIV infection and antiretroviral therapy. TCRdb re-called the 5' RACE reads through MiXCR, storing one row per CDR3 protein. The table lists approximately 30,000 distinct CDR3 sequences, more than 7.5% of them singletons. Sequencing was done on a sample of peripheral blood. These receptors came from an adult who had HIV and had not received antiretroviral therapy, or was an uninfected healthy control (not recorded which).

Many counts were recorded for this clonotype. V usage is TRBV6-2 or TRBV6-3 and J usage is TRBJ2-6; D remains unclear. V was shortened by 5 bases and J by 0 bases, with 8 bases between the two germline ends. In germline, CDR1 is MNHEY, CDR2 SVGEGT. The CDR3 covers 15 residues. The CDR3 coding sequence is TGTGCCAGCAGTCTCTCAGTCTCTGGGGCCAACGTCCTGACTTTC. Protein: CASSLSVSGANVLTF.

The V and J genes are TRBV29-1 and TRBJ2-3; TRBD1 agrees at 7 bases. The CDR3 is 14 amino acids. From germline, CDR1 is SQVTM and CDR2 ANQGSEA. With 2 bases clipped from V and 2 bases from J, the junction kept 4 bases outside the gene matches. The CDR3 here is CSVEPGQPTDTQYF. CDR3 sequence (DNA): TGCAGCGTTGAACCGGGACAGCCCACAGATACGCAGTATTTT.

This clonotype was found many times. The chain has TRBV10-3 and TRBJ2-7, with 7 bases fitting TRBD2. This CDR3 spans 15 amino acids. Trimming took 4 bases from V and 0 from J; bases not matched to a gene: 6. Germline V lookup: CDR1 ENHRY, CDR2 SYGVKD. Here the CDR3 reads CAISVVGGSSYEQYF. The CDR3 nucleotides read TGTGCCATCAGTGTTGTGGGGGGGAGCTCCTACGAGCAGTACTTC.

This clonotype has at least ten counts. The V and J genes are TRBV11-2 and TRBJ2-3; D is ambiguous. Trimming shortened V by 5 bases and J by 4 bases, and 7 bases separated the two germline ends. This CDR3 contains 12 residues. Germline V gene data show CDR1 as SGHAT and CDR2 as FQNNGV. This CDR3 is CASSLSADTQYF. CDR3 in DNA: TGTGCCAGCAGCCTCTCCGCAGATACGCAGTATTTT.

The table lists this clonotype with a few counts. The J gene is TRBJ1-4, the V gene TRBV29-1, with D possibly TRBD1 on 6 matching bases. The CDR3 has 13 amino acids. Germline V CDR1 and CDR2: SQVTM, ANQGSEA. Trimming removed 7 bases from V and 7 bases from J, with 16 bases in between. The CDR3 coding sequence is TGCAGCGCTATAGGGGGTAGGAGTGAAAAACTGTTTTTT. Translating it yields CSAIGGRSEKLFF. The full variable domain, in which reference TRBV29-1 and TRBJ1-4 provide the parts outside the CDR3, is SAVISQKPSRDICQRGTSLTIQCQVDSQVTMMFWYRQQPGQSLTLIATANQGSEATYESGFVIDKFPISRPNLTFSTLTVSNMSPEDSSIYLCSAIGGRSEKLFFGSGTQLSVL.

This clonotype was found many times. The gene calls are TRBV25-1 and TRBJ1-6; D gene ambiguous. CDR1 and CDR2 from the germline V gene are MGHDK and SYGVNS. The V gene lost 1 base and the J gene lost 10 bases, with 5 bases spanning the gap. This CDR3 region has 12 residues. CDR3 sequence reads: CASSEFQSPLHF. The CDR3 coding sequence is TGTGCCAGCAGTGAATTTCAGTCACCCCTCCACTTT. The variable domain in full, completed from reference TRBV25-1 and TRBJ1-6, reads EADIYQTPRYLVIGTGKKITLECSQTMGHDKMYWYQQDPGMELHLIHYSYGVNSTEKGDLSSESTVSRIRTEHFPLTLESARPSHTSQYLCASSEFQSPLHFGNGTRLTVT.

This clonotype was counted ten times or more. The chain is built from TRBV6-6 and TRBJ2-7; tentatively, D is TRBD1 (6 bases). This CDR3 is built from 14 residues. V was clipped by 0 bases and J by 5 bases, with 11 bases between them. The germline V gene has CDR1 MNHNY and CDR2 SVGAGI (reference sequence). The CDR3 bases are TGTGCCAGCAGTTACTCGACCTCAGGGGACGAGCAGTACTTC. Residues: CASSYSTSGDEQYF.

This clonotype was picked up a small number of times. The rearrangement joins TRBV20-1 to TRBJ2-7, with D perhaps TRBD1 or TRBD2 (5 bases each). V lost 5 bases and J lost 3, with 20 bases in between. The CDR3 contains 15 residues. Germline loops: CDR1 DFQATT, CDR2 SNEGSKA (reference sequence). CDR3 region: CSAAFPGPTHYEQYF. CDR3 DNA: TGCAGTGCTGCCTTCCCGGGACCAACCCACTACGAGCAGTACTTC.

The chain uses TRBV29-1 and TRBJ2-3, with no clear D. The CDR3 has 10 residues. Trimming took off 1 base at V and 5 bases at J, with 1 base between the two ends. Looked up from germline, CDR1 is SQVTM and CDR2 is ANQGSEA. The CDR3 DNA follows: TGCAGCGTTGAAGGAGATACGCAGTATTTT. Encoded protein: CSVEGDTQYF.

This clonotype was counted many times. The chain is built from TRBV2 and TRBJ2-3; D is undetermined. The CDR3 loop spans 14 amino acids. Trimming pared 2 bases from V and 2 bases from J, leaving 8 bases between. Germline CDR1 reads SNHLY; CDR2 reads FYNNEI. CDR3 nucleotides: TGTGCCAGCAGTGAAAGGAGCCACACAGATACGCAGTATTTT. This encodes CASSERSHTDTQYF.

This clonotype was seen a few times. V is TRBV11-1 and J is TRBJ1-4, with a weak D call TRBD1 (5 bases). This CDR3 contains 15 residues. Trimming stripped 4 bases from V and 0 bases from J, with 9 bases between. Germline CDR1 SGHAT, CDR2 FQDESV (reference sequence). CDR3 region: CASSWGGATNEKLFF. CDR3 nucleotides: TGTGCCAGCAGCTGGGGGGGAGCAACTAATGAAAAACTGTTTTTT. Full variable domain (rest looked up from reference TRBV11-1 and TRBJ1-4): EAEVAQSPRYKITEKSQAVAFWCDPISGHATLYWYRQILGQGPELLVQFQDESVVDDSQLPKDRFSAERLKGVDSTLKIQPAELGDSAMYLCASSWGGATNEKLFFGSGTQLSVL.

The gene calls are TRBV27 and TRBJ2-3; D may be TRBD1 or TRBD2 (5 bases each). V dropped 3 bases and J dropped 1 base, with 17 bases sitting between them. Germline loops: CDR1 MNHEY, CDR2 SMNVEV (reference sequence). CDR3 size: 17 residues. This CDR3 is CASSFTGTNWGTDTQYF. CDR3 DNA sequence: TGTGCCAGCAGTTTTACCGGGACCAATTGGGGCACAGATACGCAGTATTTT.

This clonotype was detected many times. This chain links TRBV7-9 with TRBJ2-7, with 9 bases fitting TRBD1. The CDR3 covers 11 residues. CDR1 and CDR2 (germline): SEHNR, FQNEAQ (reference sequence). The V and J ends lost 6 bases and 12 bases, in that order; junction bases with no gene match: 6. CDR3 residues: CASRAGTGLYF. As DNA, the CDR3 is TGTGCCAGCAGGGCCGGGACAGGGTTGTACTTC.

In this sample, this clonotype turned up a few times. The rearrangement joins TRBV12-3 or TRBV12-4 to TRBJ2-1; 10 bases are a match to TRBD2. Unmatched junction bases numbered 2, after V lost 2 bases and J lost 4 bases. The CDR3 is made up of 15 amino acids. CDR3 DNA: TGTGCCAGCAGTTTACTAGCGGGAGTTTACAATGAGCAGTTCTTC. Translation gives CASSLLAGVYNEQFF.

The chain has TRBV10-3 and TRBJ1-1; 7 bases line up with TRBD1. The junction had 4 bases not matched to a gene; V was cut back by 5 bases and J by 1 base. This CDR3 has 14 residues. The V gene's germline CDR1 is ENHRY and CDR2 SYGVKD. The CDR3 spells CAISSRTGNTEAFF. CDR3 sequence (DNA): TGTGCCATCAGTTCCCGGACAGGGAACACTGAAGCTTTCTTT.

Only a few counts were recorded for this clonotype. CDR3: CASSYGQGGGNTEAFF. As DNA, the CDR3 is TGTGCCAGCAGTTACGGACAGGGTGGAGGGAACACTGAAGCTTTCTTT. The chain is built from TRBV2 and TRBJ1-1, with 8 bases that match TRBD1. J was trimmed by 1 base and V by 5 bases; bases with no gene match: 9. This CDR3 spans 16 amino acids. The germline V gene has CDR1 SNHLY and CDR2 FYNNEI.

This clonotype has more than one count but fewer than ten. The chain employs TRBV6-2 or TRBV6-3 and TRBJ2-7, with 7 bases fitting TRBD1. CDR3 length equals 14 residues. In germline, CDR1 is MNHEY, CDR2 SVGEGT. V trimming: 5 bases; J trimming: 2 bases; junction bases outside the gene matches: 6. CDR3 sequence reads: CASSADRVTYEQYF. DNA of the CDR3: TGTGCCAGCAGTGCCGACAGGGTGACCTACGAGCAGTACTTC.

This clonotype was observed a few times. This chain joins TRBV10-3 and TRBJ1-6; D uncertain. Trimming shortened V by 2 bases and J by 7 bases, and 9 bases separated the two germline ends. The germline gives CDR1 ENHRY, CDR2 SYGVKD. The CDR3 length is 14 residues. CDR3 sequence: CAISELKTNSPLHF. The CDR3 nucleotides are TGTGCCATCAGTGAGCTCAAAACCAATTCACCCCTCCACTTT.